This T cell receptor (beta chain) was recovered during a study of technical replicates of blood from a handful of donors (dated 2017 in TCRdb). Libraries were prepared through the immunoSEQ multiplex PCR assay. As stored in TCRdb, this immuneACCESS dataset retains in-frame rearrangements with V and J assigned. A fraction of the clones does not appear; measured against another copy, unresolved V genes explain less than half of the discrepancy, and the remainder lacks a known reason. This sample holds 45,000 to 65,000 clones; about 93% were observed only once. The ten most abundant clones make up approximately 0.2% of the sample. The count of this clone is one. This clone's antigen is unknown. No per-base quality is available; no much larger clone lies one base away. From a lookup of the germline V gene, CDR1 and CDR2 are MDHEN and SYDVKM. From its cysteine to its phenylalanine, the CDR3 spans 15 amino acids. Only CDR3 DNA is held: 45 bases, read in frame from base 1. Trimming takes 3 bases off V and 7 bases off J; junction bases not matched to a gene: 9.

The TCR comes from a human donor in good health. The sample taken for sequencing was T cells isolated from PBMCs. The chain employs TRBV28 and TRBJ2-1; TRBD1 lines up with 7 middle nucleotides. The nucleotide sequence reads TGTGCCAGCAGTTTTCGGTTAGTACAGGGGAATGAGCAGTTCTTC. It translates as CASSFRLVQGNEQFF. Reference TRBV28 and TRBJ2-1 genes cover what lies past the CDR3, so the full variable domain is DVKVTQSSRYLVKRTGEKVFLECVQDMDHENMFWYRQDPGLGLRLIYFSYDVKMKEKGDIPEGYSVSREKKERFSLILESASTNQTSMYLCASSFRLVQGNEQFFGPGTRLTVL.